These T cell receptor beta chains were read from a single sample in a study of blood T cell repertoires in COVID-19. Profiled with immunoSEQ multiplex PCR; TCRdb holds only in-frame clones, not every one. The data hold just over 650,000 clones, with 85% to 90% observed a single time. Sequencing used peripheral blood. The receptors come from a woman under 30 with acute or convalescent COVID-19. The CDR3 runs from the conserved cysteine through the conserved F or W. D genes are given only for firm matches. The size of a clone is reported for some rows only, either as once, few or many, or as a class for expanded clones.

V: TRBV7-8; D: .; size: .; J: TRBJ2-1; length: 15; CDR3: CASSLQGTSYNEQFF; DNA: TGTGCCAGCAGCTTACAGGGTACATCCTACAATGAGCAGTTCTTC
V: TRBV6-5; D: .; size: .; J: TRBJ2-3; length: 12; CDR3: CASSTGTDTQYF; DNA: TGTGCCAGCAGCACAGGGACAGATACGCAGTATTTT
V: TRBV29-1; D: .; size: .; J: TRBJ1-1; length: 12; CDR3: CSVGTGNTEAFF; DNA: TGCAGCGTTGGGACTGGGAACACTGAAGCTTTCTTT
V: TRBV27; D: .; size: .; J: TRBJ1-2; length: 13; CDR3: CASSFKGDYGYTF; DNA: TGTGCCAGCAGTTTTAAAGGAGACTATGGCTACACCTTC
V: TRBV10-3; D: .; size: .; J: TRBJ2-5; length: 17; CDR3: CAISEATYRGTQETQYF; DNA: TGTGCCATCAGTGAGGCCACTTATAGGGGTACACAAGAGACCCAGTACTTC
V: TRBV5-4; D: TRBD2; size: .; J: TRBJ2-5; length: 13; CDR3: CASSRAGEETQYF; DNA: TGTGCCAGCAGCCGAGCGGGGGAAGAGACCCAGTACTTC
V: TRBV6-1; D: TRBD1; size: .; J: TRBJ2-1; length: 15; CDR3: CASSDRGLRYNEQFF; DNA: TGTGCCAGCAGTGATAGGGGGCTAAGGTACAATGAGCAGTTCTTC
V: TRBV18; D: .; size: .; J: TRBJ2-7; length: 15; CDR3: CASSPRGFGVYEQYF; DNA: TGTGCCAGCTCACCAAGAGGATTCGGTGTCTACGAGCAGTACTTC
V: TRBV21-1; D: .; size: .; J: TRBJ1-1; length: 11; CDR3: CASISLSEAFF; DNA: TGTGCCAGCATATCTCTTTCTGAAGCTTTCTTT
V: TRBV7-8; D: .; size: .; J: TRBJ1-2; length: 11; CDR3: CATYLLHGYTF; DNA: TGTGCCACCTACCTCCTCCATGGCTACACCTTC
V: TRBV7-2; D: TRBD2; size: .; J: TRBJ2-7; length: 15; CDR3: CASSLASGGSYEQYF; DNA: TGTGCCAGCAGCTTAGCTAGCGGGGGATCCTACGAGCAGTACTTC
V: TRBV4-2; D: .; size: .; J: TRBJ1-1; length: 16; CDR3: CASSQPQGMGNTEAFF; DNA: TGTGCCAGCAGCCAACCACAGGGAATGGGGAACACTGAAGCTTTCTTT
V: TRBV29-1; D: .; size: .; J: TRBJ2-7; length: 14; CDR3: CSVDGGTAVYEQYF; DNA: TGCAGCGTTGACGGCGGGACGGCGGTCTACGAGCAGTACTTC
V: TRBV4-3; D: .; size: once; J: TRBJ1-1; length: 13; CDR3: CASSQARQTEAFF; DNA: TGCGCCAGCAGCCAAGCCCGACAGACAGAAGCTTTCTTT
V: TRBV7-9; D: .; size: .; J: TRBJ1-2; length: 13; CDR3: CASSLIGVDGYTF; DNA: TGTGCCAGCAGCTTAATAGGGGTGGATGGCTACACCTTC
V: TRBV3-1/TRBV3-2; D: .; size: .; J: TRBJ1-1; length: 11; CDR3: CASSQDKEAFF; DNA: TGTGCCAGCAGCCAGGACAAAGAAGCTTTCTTT
V: TRBV2; D: TRBD2; size: .; J: TRBJ2-2; length: 17; CDR3: CASSESLLAGVTGELFF; DNA: TGTGCCAGCAGTGAATCCCTACTAGCGGGGGTCACCGGGGAGCTGTTTTTT
V: TRBV27; D: .; size: .; J: TRBJ1-1; length: 15; CDR3: CASSLWQGKNTEAFF; DNA: TGTGCCAGCAGTTTATGGCAGGGGAAGAACACTGAAGCTTTCTTT
V: TRBV5-4; D: .; size: .; J: TRBJ2-7; length: 15; CDR3: CASSLGTGEPYEQYF; DNA: TGTGCCAGCAGCTTGGGCACAGGCGAACCTTACGAGCAGTACTTC
V: TRBV5-1; D: TRBD1; size: .; J: TRBJ1-1; length: 15; CDR3: CASSFYTGGNTEAFF; DNA: TGCGCCAGCAGCTTTTACACAGGGGGGAACACTGAAGCTTTCTTT
V: TRBV24-1; D: .; size: .; J: TRBJ2-2; length: 15; CDR3: CATSRESPNTGELFF; DNA: TGTGCCACCAGCAGGGAAAGCCCTAACACCGGGGAGCTGTTTTTT